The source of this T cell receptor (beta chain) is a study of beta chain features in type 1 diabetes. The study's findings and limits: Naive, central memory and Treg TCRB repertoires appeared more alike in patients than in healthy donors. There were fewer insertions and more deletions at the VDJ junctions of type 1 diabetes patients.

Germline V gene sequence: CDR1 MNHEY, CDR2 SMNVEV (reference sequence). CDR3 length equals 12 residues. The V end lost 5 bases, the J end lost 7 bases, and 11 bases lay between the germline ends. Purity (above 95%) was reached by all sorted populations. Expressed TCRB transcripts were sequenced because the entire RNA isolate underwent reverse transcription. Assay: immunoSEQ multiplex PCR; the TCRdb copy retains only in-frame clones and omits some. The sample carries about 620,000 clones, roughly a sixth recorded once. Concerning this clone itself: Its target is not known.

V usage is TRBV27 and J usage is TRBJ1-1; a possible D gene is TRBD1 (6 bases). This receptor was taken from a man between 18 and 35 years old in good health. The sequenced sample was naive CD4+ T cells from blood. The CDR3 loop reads CASSKTGIEAFF. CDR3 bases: TGTGCCAGCAGTAAGACAGGCATTGAAGCTTTCTTT.